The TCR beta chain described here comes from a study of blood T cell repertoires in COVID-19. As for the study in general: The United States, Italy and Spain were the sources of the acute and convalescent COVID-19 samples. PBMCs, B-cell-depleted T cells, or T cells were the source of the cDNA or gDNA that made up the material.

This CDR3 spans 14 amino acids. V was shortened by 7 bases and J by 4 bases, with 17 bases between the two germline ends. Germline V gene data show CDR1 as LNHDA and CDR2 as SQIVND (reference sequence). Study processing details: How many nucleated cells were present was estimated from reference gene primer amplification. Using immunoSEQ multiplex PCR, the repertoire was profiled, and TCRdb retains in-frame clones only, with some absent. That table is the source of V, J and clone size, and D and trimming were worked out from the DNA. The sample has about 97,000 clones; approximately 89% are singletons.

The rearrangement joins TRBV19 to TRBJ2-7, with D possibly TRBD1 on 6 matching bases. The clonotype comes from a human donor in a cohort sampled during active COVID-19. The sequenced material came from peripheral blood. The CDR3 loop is CASNVRGPDYEQYF. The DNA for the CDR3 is TGTGCCAGTAATGTCAGGGGTCCGGATTACGAGCAGTACTTC.